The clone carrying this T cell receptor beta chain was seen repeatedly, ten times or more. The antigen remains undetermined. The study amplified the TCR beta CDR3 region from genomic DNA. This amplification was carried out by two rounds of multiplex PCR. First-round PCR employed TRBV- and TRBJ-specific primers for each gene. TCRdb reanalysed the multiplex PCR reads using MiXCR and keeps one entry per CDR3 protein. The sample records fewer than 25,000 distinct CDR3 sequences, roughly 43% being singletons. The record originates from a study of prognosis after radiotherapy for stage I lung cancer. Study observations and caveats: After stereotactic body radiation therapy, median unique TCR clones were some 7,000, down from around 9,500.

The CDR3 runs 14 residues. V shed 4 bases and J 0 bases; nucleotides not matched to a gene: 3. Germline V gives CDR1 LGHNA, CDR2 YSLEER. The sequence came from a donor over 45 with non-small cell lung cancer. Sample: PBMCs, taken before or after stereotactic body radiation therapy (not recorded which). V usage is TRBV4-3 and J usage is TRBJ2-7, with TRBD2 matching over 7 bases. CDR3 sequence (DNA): TGCGCCAGCAGCCTGTGGACTAGCTCCTACGAGCAGTACTTC. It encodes CASSLWTSSYEQYF.